These T cell receptor beta chains were read from a single sample in a study of cytomegalovirus exposure and HLA in healthy donors. The assay was immunoSEQ multiplex PCR, and TCRdb's table has in-frame clones only and misses some. The sample yields fewer than 100,000 clones, over 65% seen once. What was sequenced was PBMCs. The receptors shown here come from a man in his forties or fifties in good health and CMV-seronegative. The CDR3 runs from the conserved cysteine through the conserved F or W. D genes are given only for firm matches. The size of a clone is reported for some rows only, either as once, few or many, or as a class for expanded clones.

NA,NA,TRBV6-5,TRBJ1-6,TGTGCCAGCAGTTACTCGAGCAGGGTTGATTCACCCCTCCACTTT,CASSYSSRVDSPLHF
once,NA,TRBV7-9,TRBJ2-7,TGTGCCAGCAGCATTAGCGGCTACGAGCAGTACTTC,CASSISGYEQYF
NA,TRBD2,TRBV5-1,TRBJ2-1,TGCGCCAGCAGCTTTGGACTAGCGGGGTATAATGAGCAGTTCTTC,CASSFGLAGYNEQFF
NA,TRBD1,TRBV28,TRBJ1-6,TGTGCCAGCAGCTTGACAGGGTCTAATTCACCCCTCCACTTT,CASSLTGSNSPLHF
NA,NA,TRBV28,TRBJ2-2,TGTGCCAGCAGTTTACGGGGGGCCGGCGGGGAGCTGTTTTTT,CASSLRGAGGELFF
NA,TRBD1,TRBV6-5,TRBJ2-7,TGTGCCAGCAGTCCGACAGGGGCCTCCTACGAGCAGTACTTC,CASSPTGASYEQYF
few,TRBD1,TRBV5-6,TRBJ2-7,TGTGCCAGCAGCTCATTGGGACAGGGGACCTACGAGCAGTACTTC,CASSSLGQGTYEQYF
NA,NA,TRBV29-1,TRBJ1-2,TGCAGCGTTGGACTTGCGGGGCACGGTGGCTACACCTTC,CSVGLAGHGGYTF
few,TRBD2,TRBV11-2,TRBJ2-1,TGTGCCAGCAGCTTAGAAGGTCGAGCGGGAGAAGTTGAGCAGTTCTTC,CASSLEGRAGEVEQFF
NA,NA,TRBV27,TRBJ2-7,TGTGCCAGCAGCCTACAGGGCGAATCCTACGAGCAGTACTTC,CASSLQGESYEQYF
NA,NA,TRBV5-1,TRBJ1-1,TGCGCCAGCAGCTTGGACGGTCTTATCGGAGACACTGAAGCTTTCTTT,CASSLDGLIGDTEAFF
NA,NA,TRBV27,TRBJ2-3,TGTGCCAGCAGTTCCTGGGTCAGCACAGATACGCGGTATTTT,CASSSWVSTDTRYF
NA,NA,TRBV6-1,TRBJ2-7,TGTGCCAGCAGTGGACCCCTACTGCGGACCGGGGTCTACGAGCAGTACTTC,CASSGPLLRTGVYEQYF
NA,TRBD1,TRBV28,TRBJ2-7,TGTGCCAGCAGCCGGGGACAGGGTTACGAGCAGTACTTC,CASSRGQGYEQYF
few,TRBD1,TRBV9,TRBJ1-1,TGTGCCAGCAGCGTAGCGTCAGGGGGCATCTCTGAAGCTTTCTTT,CASSVASGGISEAFF
NA,NA,TRBV6-4,TRBJ2-2,TGTGCCAGCAGTTTCAACGGGGAGCTGTTTTTT,CASSFNGELFF
NA,NA,TRBV19,TRBJ1-6,TGTGCCAGTAGTATTTACCCCTCCAGGGGTTATTCACCCCTCCACTTT,CASSIYPSRGYSPLHF
NA,TRBD1,TRBV9,TRBJ1-6,TGTGCCAGCAGCCCAAGGGGGCACTCACCCCTCCACTTT,CASSPRGHSPLHF
NA,TRBD2,TRBV18,TRBJ2-5,TGTGCCAGCTCACCACTGCCAGCGGGAGGCTATGAGACCCAGTACTTC,CASSPLPAGGYETQYF
NA,NA,TRBV2,TRBJ1-1,TGTGCCAGCAGTGGTCGGGTCCTCACTGAAGCTTTCTTT,CASSGRVLTEAFF
NA,TRBD2,TRBV5-6,TRBJ2-1,TGTGCCAGCAGCTTGGCCCGGACTAGCGGGAATGAGCAGTTCTTC,CASSLARTSGNEQFF
NA,TRBD1,TRBV27,TRBJ2-7,TGTGCCAGTAAACCTAGTCGGACAGGGGCCTACGAGCAGTACTTC,CASKPSRTGAYEQYF
NA,TRBD1,TRBV27,TRBJ2-1,TGTGCCAGCATTCCCCGACAGGGAACATACAATGAGCAGTTCTTC,CASIPRQGTYNEQFF
NA,TRBD1,TRBV6-5,TRBJ1-4,TGTGCCAGCAGTTCTCCGGGACAGCACAATGAAAAACTGTTTTTT,CASSSPGQHNEKLFF
NA,TRBD1,TRBV18,TRBJ1-6,TGTGCCAGCTCACGTACAGGGGATTCACCCCTCCACTTT,CASSRTGDSPLHF
NA,TRBD2,TRBV28,TRBJ2-3,TGTGCCAGCAGTTGGACTAGCGCTCACACAGATACGCAGTATTTT,CASSWTSAHTDTQYF
NA,TRBD1,TRBV5-4,TRBJ1-2,TGTGCCAGCAGCATCTGGATGCACCGGACAGGGGGCAACTATGGCTACACCTTC,CASSIWMHRTGGNYGYTF
NA,NA,TRBV6-1,TRBJ2-7,TGTGCCACCTCATTTGACAGACATCCCTACGAGCAGTACTTC,CATSFDRHPYEQYF
once,TRBD2,TRBV30,TRBJ2-1,TGTGCCACGGGACTAGCGGGAGGGGAGCAGTTCTTC,CATGLAGGEQFF
NA,TRBD2,TRBV30,TRBJ2-2,TGTGCCTGGAGGGGACTAGCGGGATACACCGGGGAGCTGTTTTTT,CAWRGLAGYTGELFF
few,TRBD2,TRBV5-1,TRBJ2-1,TGCGCCAGCAGCTTAGAGACTAGCGGGAGAGGCAATGAGCAGTTCTTC,CASSLETSGRGNEQFF
few,TRBD1,TRBV7-8,TRBJ1-2,TGTGCCAGCAGCCACCGGGACAGTAATCGTTATGGCTACACCTTC,CASSHRDSNRYGYTF
once,NA,TRBV6-6,TRBJ2-2,TGTGCCAGCAGTTACAAGCTTGGCGGCGAGCTGTTTTTT,CASSYKLGGELFF
NA,NA,TRBV7-2,TRBJ2-7,TGTGCCAGCAGCTTACAGCGGGCCTACGAGCAGTACTTC,CASSLQRAYEQYF
once,NA,TRBV2,TRBJ1-5,TGTGCCAGCAGTGAAAGCTACGGCAATCAGCCCCAGCATTTT,CASSESYGNQPQHF
NA,NA,TRBV5-4,TRBJ2-7,TGTGCCAGCAGCTTGCTACAGGGATTTTTCTACGAGCAGTACTTC,CASSLLQGFFYEQYF
NA,NA,TRBV6-5,TRBJ1-2,TGTGCCAGCAGAGGGGGAAACTATGGCTACACCTTC,CASRGGNYGYTF
NA,TRBD1,TRBV30,TRBJ2-7,TGTGCCTGGAGTTCCGACAGGGTCAACGAGCAGTACTTC,CAWSSDRVNEQYF
NA,TRBD1,TRBV28,TRBJ2-5,TGTGCCAGCAGGTTGGAGAAGACAGGGGAAGAGACCCAGTACTTC,CASRLEKTGEETQYF
NA,TRBD1,TRBV30,TRBJ1-5,TGTGCCTGCGCCCAGGGGGATAGCAATCAGCCCCAGCATTTT,CACAQGDSNQPQHF
NA,TRBD1,TRBV7-8,TRBJ1-5,TGTGCCAGCAGCTTAGAGGGGGCGAATAGCAATCAGCCCCAGCATTTT,CASSLEGANSNQPQHF